These 3 T cell receptor beta chains were all obtained from the same sample, sequenced in a study of blood T cell repertoires in COVID-19. Assay used: immunoSEQ multiplex PCR; TCRdb lists only in-frame clones, some missing. The sample has around 170,000 clones; about 83% are singletons. Sequenced sample: PBMCs or T cells enriched from blood (not recorded which). These receptors were taken from a woman aged 30 to 39 who had recovered from COVID-19.

The J gene is TRBJ2-1, the V gene TRBV6-4; 14 nucleotides align to TRBD2. Germline V gene sequence: CDR1 MRHNA, CDR2 SNTAGT. There are 17 residues in the CDR3. Trimming cost V 4 bases and J 2 bases; bases outside gene matches: 4. CDR3 sequence (DNA): TGTGCCAGCAGTGGGACTAGCGGGAGGTCTCCCTACAATGAGCAGTTCTTC. The encoded protein is CASSGTSGRSPYNEQFF.

The chain has TRBV2 and TRBJ2-7, with 7 bases matching TRBD1. The CDR3 length is 13 residues. J was trimmed by 3 bases and V by 5 bases; bases with no gene match: 4. The germline CDR1 and CDR2 sequences are SNHLY and FYNNEI. The CDR3 nucleotides are TGTGCCAGCAGTACAGGGGCTATCTACGAGCAGTACTTC. Translating gives CASSTGAIYEQYF.

This chain connects TRBV14 to TRBJ2-3; the match to TRBD2 covers 9 bases. CDR3 length equals 15 residues. V dropped 6 bases and J dropped 2; count of bases not matched to a gene: 6. Germline loops: CDR1 SGHDN, CDR2 FVKESK. CDR3 loop: CASRRSGGYTDTQYF. The CDR3 region has the DNA TGTGCCAGCAGGCGTAGCGGGGGATACACAGATACGCAGTATTTT.